Listed here are 5 T cell receptor beta chains from one sample, sequenced in a study of glioma-infiltrating T cells after dendritic cell vaccination. Assay: immunoSEQ multiplex PCR; the TCRdb copy retains only in-frame clones and omits some. Of roughly 60,000 clones detected, roughly 86% appear once; the ten largest clones hold under 14%. Noted time point: after dendritic cell vaccination, including at tumor progression/relapse. The sample here was blood, taken after dendritic cell vaccination. Every receptor here comes from a human donor with glioblastoma.

The J gene is TRBJ1-2, the V gene TRBV6-5, with 7 bases identical to TRBD1. CDR3 length: 14 residues. Germline assignment: CDR1 MNHEY and CDR2 SVGAGI. The V segment lost 6 bases and the J segment 3 bases; nucleotides outside the gene matches: 7. This CDR3 is CASRQTGKYYGYTF. CDR3 DNA sequence: TGTGCCAGCAGGCAGACAGGGAAGTACTATGGCTACACCTTC.

With respect to this clone: Since no conserved phenylalanine or tryptophan closes the CDR3, a read error is the likely cause. No DNA is shown, since the ends of the CDR3 on it are uncertain; the CDR3 is the one TCRdb lists. The chain joins TRBV15 to TRBJ2-7; the table assigns TRBD2, which was not confirmed against the DNA. The CDR3 is 20 residues long, ends included. CDR1 is LNHNV, CDR2 YYDKDF, per germline (reference sequence). CDR3 sequence reads: CATSSPPGGWGSSTSGRAGG.

The CDR3 DNA follows: TGTGCCAGCAGCGAAAGGGGAGAGGGGGCCATTCAGTACTTC. It yields the protein CASSERGEGAIQYF. The rearrangement uses TRBV11-2 and TRBJ2-4; 7 nucleotides agree with TRBD1. This CDR3 comprises 14 residues. The V gene end was trimmed by 5 bases and the J gene end by 9 bases; junction bases not matched to a gene: 10. CDR1 SGHAT and CDR2 FQNNGV come from the germline V gene.

The J gene is TRBJ2-7, the V gene TRBV10-3, with TRBD2 matching over 9 bases. The CDR3 contains 15 residues. V shed 10 bases, J shed 3 bases, and the junction held 13 bases outside the gene matches. CDR1 ENHRY and CDR2 SYGVKD come from the germline V gene. In nucleotides, the CDR3 is TGTGCCAACGCTCAGGGTAGCGGGAGCCTCTACGAGCAGTACTTC. Residues: CANAQGSGSLYEQYF.

This rearrangement joins TRBV15 to TRBJ2-2; 10 nucleotides agree with TRBD1. CDR1 and CDR2 from the germline V gene are LNHNV and YYDKDF (reference sequence). The CDR3 runs 15 residues. With V trimmed by 7 bases and J by 6 bases, 8 bases remained unmatched. The DNA for the CDR3 is TGTGCCACCACCCCGGGACAGGGGAAAGCCGGGGAGCTGTTTTTT. Amino acid sequence: CATTPGQGKAGELFF.